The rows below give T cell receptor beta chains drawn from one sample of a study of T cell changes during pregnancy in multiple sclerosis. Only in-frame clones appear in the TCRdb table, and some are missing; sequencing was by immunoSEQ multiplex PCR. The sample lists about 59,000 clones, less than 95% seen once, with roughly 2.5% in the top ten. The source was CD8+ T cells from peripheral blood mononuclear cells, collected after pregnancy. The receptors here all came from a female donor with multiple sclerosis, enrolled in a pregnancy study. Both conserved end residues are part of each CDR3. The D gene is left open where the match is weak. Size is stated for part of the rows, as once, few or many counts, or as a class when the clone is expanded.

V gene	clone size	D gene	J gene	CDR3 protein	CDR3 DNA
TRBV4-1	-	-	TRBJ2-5	CASSPSGHRSNHF	TGCGCCAGCAGCCCCTCGGGACATAGATCGAACCACTTC
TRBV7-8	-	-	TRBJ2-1	CASSGGLYNEQFF	TGTGCCAGCAGCGGGGGACTTTACAATGAGCAGTTCTTC
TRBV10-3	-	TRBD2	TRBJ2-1	CATSGGRGYNEQFF	TGTGCCACCTCCGGCGGGAGAGGCTACAATGAGCAGTTCTTC
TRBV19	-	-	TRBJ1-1	CASSIGEANTEAFF	TGTGCCAGTAGTATCGGAGAAGCTAACACTGAAGCTTTCTTT
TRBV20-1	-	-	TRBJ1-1	CSAADYTEAFF	TGCAGTGCAGCGGACTACACTGAAGCTTTCTTT
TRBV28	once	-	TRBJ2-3	CATTFQGTDTQYF	TGTGCCACCACCTTTCAGGGTACAGATACGCAGTATTTT
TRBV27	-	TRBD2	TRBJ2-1	CASRGLAGNSYNEQFF	TGTGCCAGCAGGGGACTAGCGGGAAACTCCTACAATGAGCAGTTCTTC
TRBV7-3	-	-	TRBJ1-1	CASSLIRQRRDTEAFF	TGTGCCAGCAGCTTAATTCGACAGAGAAGGGACACTGAAGCTTTCTTT
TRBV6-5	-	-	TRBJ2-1	CASSYLNEQFF	TGTGCCAGCAGTTACTTAAATGAGCAGTTCTTC
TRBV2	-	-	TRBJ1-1	CASRATGGTEAFF	TGTGCCAGCAGGGCGACGGGGGGGACTGAAGCTTTCTTT
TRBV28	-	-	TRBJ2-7	CASSPQGKGIHEQYF	TGTGCCAGCAGCCCGCAGGGGAAAGGGATCCACGAGCAGTACTTC
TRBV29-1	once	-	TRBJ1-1	CSVEDRANTEAFF	TGCAGCGTTGAAGATCGAGCGAACACTGAAGCTTTCTTT
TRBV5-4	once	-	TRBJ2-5	CASSLAVGGDYQETQYF	TGTGCCAGCAGCTTGGCCGTGGGCGGAGACTATCAAGAGACCCAGTACTTC
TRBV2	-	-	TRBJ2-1	CASSDASYNEQFF	TGTGCCAGCAGTGACGCCAGTTACAATGAGCAGTTCTTC
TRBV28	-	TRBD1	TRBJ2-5	CASSFTGGSQETQYF	TGTGCCAGCAGTTTCACAGGGGGCTCCCAGGAGACCCAGTACTTC
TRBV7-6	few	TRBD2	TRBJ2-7	CASSSPTSGRYEQYF	TGTGCCAGCAGCTCACCGACTAGCGGAAGATACGAGCAGTACTTC
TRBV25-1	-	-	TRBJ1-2	CASSDFNSEFYGYTF	TGTGCCAGCAGTGATTTTAACTCGGAGTTCTATGGCTACACCTTC
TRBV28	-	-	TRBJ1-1	CVSTGENTEAFF	TGTGTCAGTACGGGGGAGAACACTGAAGCTTTCTTT
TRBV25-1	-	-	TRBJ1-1	CASSESVSEAFF	TGTGCCAGCAGTGAATCTGTCTCTGAAGCTTTCTTT
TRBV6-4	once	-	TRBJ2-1	CASSATAGEYNEQFF	TGTGCCAGCAGTGCTACCGCGGGCGAGTACAATGAGCAGTTCTTC
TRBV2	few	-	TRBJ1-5	CASSEMGSQPQHF	TGTGCCAGCAGTGAAATGGGGAGCCAGCCCCAGCATTTT
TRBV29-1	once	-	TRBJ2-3	CSVEGQTGYF	TGCAGCGTTGAAGGCCAAACCGGGTATTTT
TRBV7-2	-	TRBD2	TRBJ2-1	CASSRTSGKGNEQFF	TGTGCCAGCAGCCGGACTAGCGGGAAGGGGAATGAGCAGTTCTTC
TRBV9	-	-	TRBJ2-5	CASSVGTSQETQYF	TGTGCCAGCAGCGTAGGGACTTCGCAAGAGACCCAGTACTTC
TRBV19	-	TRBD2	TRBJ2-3	CASTWTSGSTDTQYF	TGTGCCAGTACCTGGACTAGCGGGAGCACAGATACGCAGTATTTT
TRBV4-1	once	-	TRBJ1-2	CASSQTQYNLYGYTF	TGCGCCAGCAGCCAAACCCAGTACAACCTCTATGGCTACACCTTC
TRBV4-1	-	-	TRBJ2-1	CASSQVVRTPSSEQFF	TGCGCCAGCAGCCAAGTAGTAAGGACGCCTAGCAGTGAGCAGTTCTTC
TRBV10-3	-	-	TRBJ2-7	CAISDQYEQYF	TGTGCCATCAGTGATCAATACGAGCAGTACTTC
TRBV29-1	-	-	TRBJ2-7	CSVEGQDDSYEQYF	TGCAGCGTTGAAGGCCAGGATGATTCCTACGAGCAGTACTTC
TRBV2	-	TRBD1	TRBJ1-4	CASSVGIGDSLNEKLFF	TGTGCCAGCAGTGTTGGTATTGGGGACAGTCTTAATGAAAAACTGTTTTTT
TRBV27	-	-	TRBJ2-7	CASSPYGQPAYEQYF	TGTGCCAGCAGTCCTTACGGACAGCCAGCCTACGAGCAGTACTTC
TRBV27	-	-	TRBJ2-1	CASSFDRYNEQFF	TGTGCCAGCAGTTTTGACAGGTACAATGAGCAGTTCTTC
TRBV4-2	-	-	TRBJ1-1	CASSQDLRGRVNTEAFF	TGTGCCAGCAGCCAAGATCTCAGGGGAAGGGTCAACACTGAAGCTTTCTTT
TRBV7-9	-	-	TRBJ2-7	CASSFAGPYEQYF	TGTGCCAGCAGCTTCGCGGGGCCTTACGAGCAGTACTTC
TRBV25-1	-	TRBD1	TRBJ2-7	CASGTGLEQYF	TGTGCCAGCGGGACAGGGTTAGAGCAGTACTTC
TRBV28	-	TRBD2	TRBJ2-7	CASSALAGEYFEQYF	TGTGCCAGCAGCGCCCTAGCGGGAGAATACTTCGAGCAGTACTTC
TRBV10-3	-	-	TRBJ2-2	CAISESIDTGELFF	TGTGCCATCAGTGAGTCGATAGACACCGGGGAGCTGTTTTTT
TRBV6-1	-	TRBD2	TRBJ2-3	CASSEAAAGGVTDTQYF	TGTGCCAGCAGTGAAGCCGCAGCGGGAGGGGTCACAGATACGCAGTATTTT